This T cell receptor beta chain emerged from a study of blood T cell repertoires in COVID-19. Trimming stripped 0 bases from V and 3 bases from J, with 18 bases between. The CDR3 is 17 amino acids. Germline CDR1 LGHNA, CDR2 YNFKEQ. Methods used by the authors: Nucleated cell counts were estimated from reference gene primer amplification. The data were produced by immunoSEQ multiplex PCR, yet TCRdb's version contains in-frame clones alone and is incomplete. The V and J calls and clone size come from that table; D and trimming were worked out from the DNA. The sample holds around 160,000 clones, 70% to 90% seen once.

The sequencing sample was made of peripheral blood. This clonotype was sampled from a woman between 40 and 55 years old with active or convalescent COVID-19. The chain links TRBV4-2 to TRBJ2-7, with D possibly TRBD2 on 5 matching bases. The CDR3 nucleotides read TGTGCCAGCAGCCAAGATTCCGGACTTCGCGTGGACTACGAGCAGTACTTC. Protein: CASSQDSGLRVDYEQYF.